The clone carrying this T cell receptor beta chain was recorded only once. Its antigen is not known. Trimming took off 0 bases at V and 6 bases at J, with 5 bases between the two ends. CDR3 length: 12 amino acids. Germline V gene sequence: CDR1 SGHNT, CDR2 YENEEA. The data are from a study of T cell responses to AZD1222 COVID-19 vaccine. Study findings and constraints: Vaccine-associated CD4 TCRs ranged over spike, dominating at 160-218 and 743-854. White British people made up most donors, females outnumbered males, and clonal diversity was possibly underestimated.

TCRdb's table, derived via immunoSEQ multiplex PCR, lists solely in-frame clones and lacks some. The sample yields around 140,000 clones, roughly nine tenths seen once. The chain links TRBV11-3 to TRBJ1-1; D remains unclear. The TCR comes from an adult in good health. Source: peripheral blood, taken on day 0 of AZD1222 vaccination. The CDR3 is CASSLEGAEAFF. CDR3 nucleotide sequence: TGTGCCAGCAGCTTAGAGGGAGCTGAAGCTTTCTTT.